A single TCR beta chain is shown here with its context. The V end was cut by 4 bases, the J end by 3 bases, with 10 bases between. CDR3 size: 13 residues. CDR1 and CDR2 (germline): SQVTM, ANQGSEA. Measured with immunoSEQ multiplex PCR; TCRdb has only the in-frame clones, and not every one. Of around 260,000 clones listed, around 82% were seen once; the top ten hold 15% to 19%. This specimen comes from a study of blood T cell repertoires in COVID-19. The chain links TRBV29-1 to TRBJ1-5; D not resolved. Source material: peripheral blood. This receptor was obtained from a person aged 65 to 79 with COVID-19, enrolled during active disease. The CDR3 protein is CSVAETDNQPQHF. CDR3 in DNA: TGCAGCGTTGCGGAGACCGACAATCAGCCCCAGCATTTT.